There are a few counts of the clone carrying this T cell receptor (beta chain). The sample is drawn from a study of blood T cell repertoires in COVID-19. Whole-study context: PBMCs, B-cell-depleted T cells, or T cells were the source of the cDNA or gDNA that made up the material.

Study processing details: Amplification with reference gene primers provided the estimates of nucleated cell counts. Assay used: immunoSEQ multiplex PCR; TCRdb lists only in-frame clones, some missing. The V and J calls and clone size come from that table; D and trimming were worked out from the DNA. This sample has 88,000 or so clones; approximately 86% occur once, and the top ten carry under 8%. Germline lookup yields CDR1 GTSNPN and CDR2 SVGIG (reference sequence). The CDR3 is made up of 14 amino acids. Deletions cut 2 bases from V and 4 bases from J, with 11 bases between. The TCR comes from a man aged 55 to 70 with acute or convalescent COVID-19. Sequenced: peripheral blood. This sequence joins TRBV30 and TRBJ2-2; D is undetermined. CDR3 in DNA: TGTGCCTGGAGTACCCTAGTTGGCACCGGGGAGCTGTTTTTT. Protein sequence: CAWSTLVGTGELFF.